What follows describes a single T cell receptor beta chain. This entry is derived from a study of blood T cell repertoires in COVID-19. On the study more broadly: COVID-19 samples from acute and convalescent phases originated in the United States, Italy and Spain.

Germline V gene sequence: CDR1 KGHSH, CDR2 LQKENI. The CDR3 totals 18 residues. V shed 3 bases, J shed 3 bases, and the junction held 16 bases outside the gene matches. Assay: immunoSEQ multiplex PCR; the TCRdb copy retains only in-frame clones and omits some. The profile shows 150,000 to 200,000 clones, around 85% of them singletons. This chain uses TRBV18 with TRBJ1-1; 7 nucleotides agree with TRBD1. This receptor was taken from a man in his fifties or sixties with active or convalescent COVID-19. Sequenced sample: peripheral blood. CDR3 amino acids: CASSPTVGGVHPYTEAFF. In DNA, the CDR3 is TGTGCCAGCTCACCCACCGTAGGGGGCGTGCACCCCTACACTGAAGCTTTCTTT.